The 25 T cell receptor beta chains listed next were all sequenced from one sample in a study of blood T cell repertoires in COVID-19. Sequencing was performed with immunoSEQ multiplex PCR; in TCRdb, only in-frame clones are kept and a portion is missing. The table includes 95,000 to 150,000 clones, more than 70% detected once. Sequenced sample: peripheral blood. These receptors came from a woman of 80 years or more with acute or convalescent COVID-19.

This clone has just a few counts. This chain connects TRBV6-4 to TRBJ1-2; 8 bases are a match to TRBD1. The V and J ends lost 2 bases and 10 bases, in that order; junction bases with no gene match: 6. Germline CDR1 is MRHNA and CDR2 is SNTAGT. This CDR3 comprises 13 residues. CDR3 residues: CASSDGTGRVYTF. The CDR3 bases are TGTGCCAGCAGTGACGGGACAGGCAGGGTCTACACCTTC.

This clone was recorded a few times. V gene TRBV29-1 combines with J gene TRBJ1-1, with 10 nucleotides matching TRBD1. Germline V lookup: CDR1 SQVTM, CDR2 ANQGSEA. The V and J ends lost 7 bases and 7 bases, in that order; junction bases with no gene match: 12. The CDR3 consists of 14 residues. The CDR3 here is CSAERDRGAGEAFF. The CDR3 nucleotides are TGCAGCGCAGAGAGGGACAGGGGAGCGGGTGAAGCTTTCTTT.

The gene calls are TRBV5-1 and TRBJ2-7; tentative D call: TRBD2 (6 bases). The CDR3 is made up of 15 amino acids. The V gene lost 0 bases and the J gene lost 2 bases, with 12 bases spanning the gap. Germline V CDR1 and CDR2: SGHRS, YFSETQ. CDR3: CASSLGGGTPYEQYF. DNA for the CDR3: TGCGCCAGCAGCTTGGGGGGCGGGACCCCCTACGAGCAGTACTTC.

The chain couples TRBV19 to TRBJ1-2, with no clear D. This CDR3 region has 15 residues. Per the germline V gene, CDR1 is LNHDA and CDR2 is SQIVND (reference sequence). V lost 4 bases and J 4 bases, leaving 16 bases between the germline ends. The CDR3 reads CASSTQRRLAYGYTF. The DNA for the CDR3 is TGTGCCAGTAGTACCCAAAGGAGACTTGCCTATGGCTACACCTTC.

This chain connects TRBV18 to TRBJ1-2, with TRBD1 matching over 7 bases. The V segment lost 3 bases and the J segment 2 bases; nucleotides outside the gene matches: 6. The CDR3 has 15 residues. In germline, CDR1 is KGHSH, CDR2 LQKENI. The CDR3 here is CASSPDRASNYGYTF. For the CDR3, the DNA is TGTGCCAGCTCACCCGACAGGGCCAGCAACTATGGCTACACCTTC.

The chain employs TRBV9 and TRBJ1-6; 8 positions match TRBD1. This CDR3 is 13 amino acids long. Trimming took 2 bases from V and 10 from J; bases not matched to a gene: 2. Germline assignment: CDR1 SGDLS and CDR2 YYNGEE. The CDR3: CASSVTGGSPLHF. The CDR3 DNA is TGTGCCAGCAGCGTTACAGGGGGATCACCCCTCCACTTT.

This clone was found once. The chain joins TRBV5-1 to TRBJ2-3, with a tentative D call TRBD1 (5 bases). Germline CDR1 reads SGHRS; CDR2 reads YFSETQ. The CDR3 is 14 residues long. V lost 5 bases, J lost 3 bases, and 13 bases lay in between. The CDR3 bases are TGCGCCAGCAGGGACCTTAAGGGGACAGATACGCAGTATTTT. It encodes CASRDLKGTDTQYF.

This rearrangement joins TRBV7-2 to TRBJ1-1; tentative D call: TRBD1 (5 bases). Deletions cut 1 base from V and 1 base from J, with 7 bases between. The CDR3 length is 14 residues. Germline CDR1 is SGHTA and CDR2 is FQGNSA. Written as DNA, the CDR3 is TGTGCCAGCAGCTTAGGCAGGGAGAACACTGAAGCTTTCTTT. Translation: CASSLGRENTEAFF.

This chain uses TRBV28 with TRBJ2-7; TRBD1 might be the D (5 bases). The CDR3 has 15 residues. V was shortened by 6 bases and J by 2 bases, with 17 bases between the two germline ends. Germline V lookup: CDR1 MDHEN, CDR2 SYDVKM. CDR3 DNA sequence: TGTGCCAGCAGCCCTGACAGTTCTCAACCCTACGAGCAGTACTTC. Protein: CASSPDSSQPYEQYF.

A few counts support this clone. This sequence joins TRBV19 and TRBJ1-1; TRBD1 is a possible D gene (6 bases). V was pared by 3 bases and J by 6 bases, with 14 bases between. The germline V gene has CDR1 LNHDA and CDR2 SQIVND (reference sequence). The CDR3 covers 14 residues. The CDR3 DNA sequence: TGTGCCAGTAGTATCCGGGGGGCTGGGGCTGAAGCTTTCTTT. This gives the protein CASSIRGAGAEAFF.

This clone was seen a single time. This sequence joins TRBV11-2 and TRBJ2-1; D possibly corresponds to TRBD1 (5 bases). The CDR3 is made up of 15 amino acids. Germline loops: CDR1 SGHAT, CDR2 FQNNGV. V was cut by 0 bases and J by 4 bases, with 10 bases left in between. The DNA of the CDR3 is TGTGCCAGCAGCTTAGAGGGGCAGGTATACAATGAGCAGTTCTTC. Translated: CASSLEGQVYNEQFF.

The chain recombines TRBV27 with TRBJ2-7; 10 positions agree with TRBD2. V trimming: 4 bases; J trimming: 0 bases; junction bases outside the gene matches: 3. Germline V gene sequence: CDR1 MNHEY, CDR2 SMNVEV (reference sequence). This CDR3 is built from 15 residues. The CDR3, as DNA: TGTGCCAGCAGTTCCAGACTAGCGGGCTCCTACGAGCAGTACTTC. Residues: CASSSRLAGSYEQYF.

This chain uses TRBV5-4 with TRBJ2-1, with D possibly TRBD2 on 5 matching bases. This CDR3 spans 14 amino acids. Germline loops: CDR1 SGHNT, CDR2 YYREEE (reference sequence). Trimming removed 4 bases at V and 9 bases at J, with 17 bases between. The CDR3 DNA is TGTGCCAGCAGCCACGGGCTTACTAGATCTGAGCAGTTCTTC. The encoded protein is CASSHGLTRSEQFF.

In its sample, this clone was seen once. This sequence joins TRBV28 and TRBJ1-5; no clear D. The germline CDR1 and CDR2 sequences are MDHEN and SYDVKM. The CDR3 contains 13 residues. The V gene lost 5 bases and the J gene lost 2 bases, with 7 bases spanning the gap. The CDR3 region has the DNA TGTGCCAGCAGTGTTCCTGGCAATCAGCCCCAGCATTTT. It encodes CASSVPGNQPQHF.

This chain links TRBV13 with TRBJ1-3, with D perhaps matching TRBD1 (5 bases). V was trimmed by 6 bases and J by 2 bases, leaving 17 bases between them. Germline V lookup: CDR1 PRHDT, CDR2 FYEKMQ (reference sequence). This CDR3 comprises 16 residues. As DNA, the CDR3 is TGTGCCAGCAGATCCTTAGGGGTTTCGACTGGAAACACCATATATTTT. It translates to CASRSLGVSTGNTIYF.

CDR3 in amino acids: CASKMDRGRGEKLFF. The CDR3, as DNA: TGTGCCAGCAAAATGGACAGGGGGCGAGGGGAAAAACTGTTTTTT. The chain links TRBV2 to TRBJ1-4; 11 nucleotides match TRBD1. The CDR3 has 15 residues. CDR1 is SNHLY, CDR2 FYNNEI, per germline. V dropped 7 bases and J dropped 8; count of bases not matched to a gene: 9.

This sequence joins TRBV12-2 and TRBJ1-1. TRBV12-2 is an annotated pseudogene. The CDR3 is 17 residues long. The CDR3 protein is CASRLLLGSGGNTEAFF. The CDR3 DNA reads as TGTGCAAGTCGCTTACTACTTGGGTCCGGCGGGAACACTGAAGCTTTCTTT.

As regards this clone: Other nucleotide sequences in the sample specify the same CDR3. V usage is TRBV19 and J usage is TRBJ2-3; the match to TRBD2 covers 10 bases. CDR1 LNHDA and CDR2 SQIVND come from the germline V gene (reference sequence). The CDR3 consists of 15 residues. V dropped 5 bases and J dropped 1; count of bases not matched to a gene: 3. The chain's CDR3 is CASSSLAGRTDTQYF. The CDR3 DNA sequence: TGTGCCAGTAGTTCACTAGCGGGGCGCACAGATACGCAGTATTTT.

The gene calls are TRBV2 and TRBJ2-3; TRBD2 aligns across 13 bases. The CDR3 length is 13 residues. J was trimmed by 6 bases and V by 8 bases; bases with no gene match: 2. Germline V gene data show CDR1 as SNHLY and CDR2 as FYNNEI. CDR3 nucleotides: TGTGCCAGCCGGACTAGCGGGAGCGATACGCAGTATTTT. It specifies CASRTSGSDTQYF. The full variable domain, rest sourced from reference TRBV2 and TRBJ2-3, is EPEVTQTPSHQVTQMGQEVILRCVPISNHLYFYWYRQILGQKVEFLVSFYNNEISEKSEIFDDQFSVERPDGSNFTLKIRSTKLEDSAMYFCASRTSGSDTQYFGPGTRLTVL.

This rearrangement joins TRBV5-1 to TRBJ2-1; D may be TRBD2 (5 bases). The ends were cut back, 0 bases at V and 7 bases at J, with 5 bases in the middle. There are 12 residues in the CDR3. Germline values: CDR1 SGHRS, CDR2 YFSETQ. CDR3 in amino acids: CASSLVANEQFF. The CDR3 DNA is TGCGCCAGCAGCTTGGTAGCGAATGAGCAGTTCTTC.

V is TRBV6-6 and J is TRBJ1-5; D is perhaps TRBD1 (6 bases). The CDR3 contains 15 residues. CDR1 is MNHNY and CDR2 is SVGAGI in the germline V gene (reference sequence). V shed 6 bases and J shed 0 bases, with 12 bases lying between them. The CDR3 DNA is TGTGCCAGCAGAAGGACAGATGATAGCAATCAGCCCCAGCATTTT. Residues: CASRRTDDSNQPQHF.

The J gene is TRBJ2-7, the V gene TRBV7-8; the match to TRBD1 covers 8 bases. Looked up from germline, CDR1 is SGHVS and CDR2 is FQNEAQ. There are 17 residues in the CDR3. V gave up 0 bases and J gave up 3 bases; unmatched junction bases: 10. This chain's CDR3 is CASSLAPQQGGHYEQYF. The CDR3 nucleotides are TGTGCCAGCAGCTTAGCGCCCCAACAGGGGGGACACTACGAGCAGTACTTC. Using reference TRBV7-8 and TRBJ2-7 for the parts outside the CDR3, the full variable domain is GAGVSQSPRYKVAKRGQDVALRCDPISGHVSLFWYQQALGQGPEFLTYFQNEAQLDKSGLPSDRFFAERPEGSVSTLKIQRTQQEDSAVYLCASSLAPQQGGHYEQYFGPGTRLTVT.

This chain connects TRBV28 to TRBJ1-4, with a weak D call TRBD1 (6 bases). The CDR3 totals 14 residues. Germline CDR1 is MDHEN and CDR2 is SYDVKM. The V end was cut by 8 bases, the J end by 10 bases, with 20 bases between. The CDR3 sequence is CASRSYRESVKLFF. The CDR3 bases are TGTGCCAGCCGAAGTTACAGGGAAAGCGTAAAACTGTTTTTT.

This chain links TRBV4-2 with TRBJ1-2, with 7 bases that match TRBD1. V shed 1 base, J shed 8 bases, and the junction held 7 bases outside the gene matches. The CDR3 is 14 residues long. Germline V gene data show CDR1 as LGHNA and CDR2 as YNFKEQ. The CDR3 protein is CASSQATGNFGYTF. Here the CDR3 DNA reads TGTGCCAGCAGCCAAGCGACAGGGAATTTCGGCTACACCTTC.

The chain employs TRBV5-4 and TRBJ1-3; D is undetermined. The CDR3 spans 15 residues. Germline-derived CDR1 and CDR2 are SGHNT and YYREEE (reference sequence). Trimming left V 4 bases short and J 1 base short, with 12 bases between. The CDR3 region is CASSMDSHSGNTIYF. CDR3 sequence (DNA): TGTGCCAGCAGCATGGACTCCCATTCTGGAAACACCATATATTTT.